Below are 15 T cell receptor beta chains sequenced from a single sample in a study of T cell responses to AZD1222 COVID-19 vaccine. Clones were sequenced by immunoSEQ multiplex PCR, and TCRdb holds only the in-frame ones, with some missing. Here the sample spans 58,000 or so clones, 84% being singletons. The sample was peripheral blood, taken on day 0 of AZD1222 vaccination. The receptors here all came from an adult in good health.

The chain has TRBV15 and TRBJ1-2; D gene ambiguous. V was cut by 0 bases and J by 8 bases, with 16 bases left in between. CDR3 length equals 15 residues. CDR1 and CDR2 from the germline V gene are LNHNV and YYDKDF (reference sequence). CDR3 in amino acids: CATSRDRARARGYTF. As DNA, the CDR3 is TGTGCCACCAGCAGAGATAGGGCCCGGGCCCGGGGCTACACCTTC.

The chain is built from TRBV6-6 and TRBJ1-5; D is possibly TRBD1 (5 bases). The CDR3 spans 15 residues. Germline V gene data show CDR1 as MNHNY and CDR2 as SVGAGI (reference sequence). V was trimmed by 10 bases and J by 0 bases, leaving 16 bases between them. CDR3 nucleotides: TGTGCCATCTCTGACCCGGGGGATAGCAATCAGCCCCAGCATTTT. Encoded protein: CAISDPGDSNQPQHF.

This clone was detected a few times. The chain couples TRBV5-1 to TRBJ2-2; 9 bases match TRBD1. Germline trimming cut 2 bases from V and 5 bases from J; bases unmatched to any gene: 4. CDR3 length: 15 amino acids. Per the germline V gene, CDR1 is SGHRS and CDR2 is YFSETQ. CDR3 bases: TGCGCCAGCAGCTTCGGACAGGGGATAACCGGGGAGCTGTTTTTT. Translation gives CASSFGQGITGELFF.

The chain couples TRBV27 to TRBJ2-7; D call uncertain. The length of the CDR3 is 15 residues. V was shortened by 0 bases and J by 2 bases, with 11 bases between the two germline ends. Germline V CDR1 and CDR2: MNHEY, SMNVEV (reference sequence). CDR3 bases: TGTGCCAGCAGTTTATCGATGACGATAACCTACGAGCAGTACTTC. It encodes CASSLSMTITYEQYF.

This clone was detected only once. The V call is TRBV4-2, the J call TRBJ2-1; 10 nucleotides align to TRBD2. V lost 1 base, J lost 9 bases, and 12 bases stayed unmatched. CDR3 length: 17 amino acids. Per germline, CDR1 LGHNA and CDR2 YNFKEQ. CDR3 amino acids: CASSQGGVAGGLGEQFF. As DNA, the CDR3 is TGTGCCAGCAGCCAAGGTGGAGTAGCGGGGGGCCTGGGTGAGCAGTTCTTC.

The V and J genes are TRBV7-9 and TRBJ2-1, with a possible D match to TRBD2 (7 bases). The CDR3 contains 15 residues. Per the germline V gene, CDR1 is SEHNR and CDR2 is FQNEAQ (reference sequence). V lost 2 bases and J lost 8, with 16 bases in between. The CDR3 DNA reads TGTGCCAGCAGCTTATGGGGGGGCTCTGTCGATGAGCAGTTCTTC. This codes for CASSLWGGSVDEQFF.

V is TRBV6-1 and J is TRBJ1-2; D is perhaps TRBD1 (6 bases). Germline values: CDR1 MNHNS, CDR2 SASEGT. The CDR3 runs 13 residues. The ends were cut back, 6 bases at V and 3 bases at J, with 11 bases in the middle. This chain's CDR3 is CASSSRGYYGYTF. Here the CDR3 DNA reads TGTGCCAGCAGCTCGAGGGGGTACTATGGCTACACCTTC.

CDR3 residues: CASSLGYRQELFF. In nucleotides, the CDR3 is TGCGCCAGCAGCTTGGGCTATAGACAGGAACTGTTTTTT. The rearrangement joins TRBV5-1 to TRBJ1-4; TRBD1 is a possible D gene (6 bases). This CDR3 is built from 13 residues. CDR1 SGHRS and CDR2 YFSETQ come from the germline V gene. Trimming stripped 0 bases from V and 12 bases from J, with 12 bases between.

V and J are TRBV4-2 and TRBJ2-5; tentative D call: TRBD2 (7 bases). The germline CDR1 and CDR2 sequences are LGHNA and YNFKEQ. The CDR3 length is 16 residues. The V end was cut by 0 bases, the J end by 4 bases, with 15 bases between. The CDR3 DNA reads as TGTGCCAGCAGCCAAGATATCTGGGGGGGCCTAGAGACCCAGTACTTC. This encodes CASSQDIWGGLETQYF.

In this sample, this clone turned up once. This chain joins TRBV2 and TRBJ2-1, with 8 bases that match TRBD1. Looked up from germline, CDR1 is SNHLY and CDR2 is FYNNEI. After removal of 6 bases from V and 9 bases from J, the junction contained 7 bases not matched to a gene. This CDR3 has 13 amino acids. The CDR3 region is CASSPQGVGEQFF. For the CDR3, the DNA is TGTGCCAGCAGCCCACAGGGGGTGGGTGAGCAGTTCTTC.

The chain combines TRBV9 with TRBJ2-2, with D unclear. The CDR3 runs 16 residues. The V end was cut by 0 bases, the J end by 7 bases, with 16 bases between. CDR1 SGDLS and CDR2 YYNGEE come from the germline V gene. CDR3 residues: CASSVGSDGGLGELFF. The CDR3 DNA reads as TGTGCCAGCAGCGTAGGAAGCGACGGCGGCCTCGGGGAGCTGTTTTTT.

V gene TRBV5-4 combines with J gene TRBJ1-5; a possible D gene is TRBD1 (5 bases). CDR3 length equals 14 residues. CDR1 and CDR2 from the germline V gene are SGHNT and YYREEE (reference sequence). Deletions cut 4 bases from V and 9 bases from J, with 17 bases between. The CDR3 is CASSPGPVSLPQHF. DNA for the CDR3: TGTGCCAGCAGCCCAGGGCCAGTATCATTGCCCCAGCATTTT.

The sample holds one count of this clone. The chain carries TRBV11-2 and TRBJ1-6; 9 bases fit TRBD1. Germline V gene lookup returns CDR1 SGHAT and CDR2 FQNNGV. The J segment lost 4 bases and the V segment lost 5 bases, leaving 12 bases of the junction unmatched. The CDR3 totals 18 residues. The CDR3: CASSHPRTGEGYNSPLHF. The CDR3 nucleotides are TGTGCCAGCAGCCATCCGAGGACAGGGGAGGGTTATAATTCACCCCTCCACTTT.

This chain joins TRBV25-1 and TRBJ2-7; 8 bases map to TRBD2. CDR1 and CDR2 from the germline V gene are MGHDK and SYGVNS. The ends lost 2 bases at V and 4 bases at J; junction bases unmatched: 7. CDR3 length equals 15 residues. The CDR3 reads CASSEHSGDIYEQYF. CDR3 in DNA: TGTGCCAGCAGTGAACATAGCGGGGACATATACGAGCAGTACTTC.

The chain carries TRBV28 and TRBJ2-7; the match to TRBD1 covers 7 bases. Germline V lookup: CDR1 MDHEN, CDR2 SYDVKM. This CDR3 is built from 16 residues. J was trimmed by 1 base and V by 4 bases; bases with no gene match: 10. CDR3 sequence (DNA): TGTGCCAGCAGTTCATTCCTCGGGACAGCTTCCTACGAGCAGTACTTC. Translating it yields CASSSFLGTASYEQYF.